This T cell receptor (beta chain) was recorded in a study of blood T cell repertoires in COVID-19. About the research overall: The samples span acute and convalescent COVID-19 from the United States, Italy and Spain.

Trimming removed 6 bases at V and 8 bases at J, with 15 bases between. The CDR3 is 13 amino acids. Individuals drawn from under 30 US areas were roughly 18 to 89 years old. Donors were grouped by their self-reported clinical history. Authors' data handling: Counts of nucleated cells, estimated from reference gene primer amplification, were obtained. The table came from immunoSEQ multiplex PCR; TCRdb's copy has only in-frame clones and leaves some out. D and trimming were read from the DNA, whereas the V and J calls and clone size are those reported in that table. The sample has about 250,000 clones, 75% to 85% seen once; the top ten hold over 7.5%.

The rearrangement uses TRBV12-3 or TRBV12-4 and TRBJ2-3; D gene ambiguous. The TCR originated in a woman aged 50 to 65 with acute COVID-19. The sequenced sample consisted of PBMCs or T cells enriched from blood (not recorded which). In DNA form, the CDR3 reads TGTGCCAGCAGCGGAGACGGTCCAGTTACGCAGTATTTT. As protein: CASSGDGPVTQYF.